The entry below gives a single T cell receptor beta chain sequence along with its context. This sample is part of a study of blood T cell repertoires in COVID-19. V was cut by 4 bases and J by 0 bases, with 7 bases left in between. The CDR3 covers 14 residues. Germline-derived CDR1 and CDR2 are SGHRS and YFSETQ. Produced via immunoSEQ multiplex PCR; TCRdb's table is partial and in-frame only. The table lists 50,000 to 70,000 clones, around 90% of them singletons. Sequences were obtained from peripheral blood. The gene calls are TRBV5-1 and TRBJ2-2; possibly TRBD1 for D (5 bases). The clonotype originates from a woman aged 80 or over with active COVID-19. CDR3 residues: CASSQGTNTGELFF. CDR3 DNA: TGCGCCAGCAGCCAGGGCACGAACACCGGGGAGCTGTTTTTT. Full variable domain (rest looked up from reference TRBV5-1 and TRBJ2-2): KAGVTQTPRYLIKTRGQQVTLSCSPISGHRSVSWYQQTPGQGLQFLFEYFSETQRNKGNFPGRFSGRQFSNSRSEMNVSTLELGDSALYLCASSQGTNTGELFFGEGSRLTVL.